The subject of this entry is one TCR beta chain. No cognate antigen has been identified for it. Base qualities are not at hand, and no much larger clone is one base apart. The record originates from a study of blood T cell repertoires in COVID-19 (TCRdb year 2020). In terms of the full investigation: Samples from collaborators originated in the United States, Italy and Spain and spanned both the acute and convalescent phases of COVID-19. The prospective study material was composed of cDNA or gDNA derived from T cells, B-cell-depleted T cells, or PBMCs. Deeply sampled blood TCRbeta repertoires from subjects exposed to, actively infected with, or recovered from COVID-19 were included in the dataset. The repertoires were released in a freely available public database meant as a resource for research on the immune response to SARS-CoV-2. The samples were drawn from the first 160 participants of the ongoing ImmuneRACE study and from 950 to 1,500 subjects provided by 6 global collaborators. A de-identified subject ID, COVID-19 status, age in years and sex were almost always included in the sample metadata. Where available, HLA class I and class II types were obtained from metadata supplied by the sample provider rather than from assay-based typing. The paper's findings and limits, for the study overall: The quantity of clinical and demographic metadata differed by source and by participant and was supplied without curation.

The immunoSEQ Assay, a bias-controlled multiplex PCR, was used to amplify TCRbeta CDR3 regions from genomic DNA. The study's processing was this. The number of nucleated cells in each sample was estimated by amplification of reference gene primers within the assay. To quantify the absolute abundance of each unique TCRbeta CDR3 rearrangement, sequence reads were collapsed and filtered. Productive Simpson clonality was computed per sample as the square root of Simpson's diversity index over productive rearrangements. Drawn from immuneACCESS, this table holds only the in-frame rearrangements with V and J called that TCRdb kept. Clones are partly lost; checked studies trace under half to an unresolved V gene and leave the rest unexplained. The DNA was the basis for D and trimming; V, J and clone size are from that table. Counted in this sample were about 82,000 clones; around 80% of them appeared once. The leading ten clones occupy roughly 36% of the sample.

Compared with germline, V lacks 2 bases and J lacks 4 bases; bases without a gene match: 7. There are 17 amino acids in the CDR3, from cysteine to phenylalanine inclusive. Only CDR3 DNA remains: 51 bases, in frame from the first base. According to the germline V gene, CDR1 reads LGHNA and CDR2 reads YSLEER. In Seattle, one collaborating source enrolled patients while the infection was active and tracked those patients longitudinally over the course of disease. Whole blood was collected in K2EDTA tubes by collaborating institutions according to the institutions' own protocols. For TCRbeta analysis, collaborators shipped samples as frozen whole blood, isolated PBMCs, or DNA extracted from either of those sample types.

This TCR derives from a man in his 60s with COVID-19, enrolled during active disease. The specimen was peripheral blood. Recombination connected TRBV4-3 to TRBJ2-2, with 10 central nucleotides matching TRBD2. The DNA sequence is TGCGCCAGCAGCCAAACCTCTAGCGGGAGTATCACCGGGGAGCTGTTTTTT. This codes for CASSQTSSGSITGELFF.